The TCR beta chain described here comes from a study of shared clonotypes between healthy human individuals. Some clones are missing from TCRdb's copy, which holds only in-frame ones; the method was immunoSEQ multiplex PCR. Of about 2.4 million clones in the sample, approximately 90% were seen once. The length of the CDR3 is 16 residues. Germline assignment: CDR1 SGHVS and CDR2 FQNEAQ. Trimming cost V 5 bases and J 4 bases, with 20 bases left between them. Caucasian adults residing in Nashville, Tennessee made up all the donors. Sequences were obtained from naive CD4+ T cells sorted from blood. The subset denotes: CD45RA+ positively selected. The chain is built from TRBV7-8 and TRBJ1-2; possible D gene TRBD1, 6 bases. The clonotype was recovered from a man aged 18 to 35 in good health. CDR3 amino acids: CASSPKRDMPLYGYTF. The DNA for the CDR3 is TGTGCCAGCAGCCCCAAGAGGGACATGCCACTCTATGGCTACACCTTC.